This TCR beta chain was captured in a study of blood T cell repertoires in COVID-19. About the study: T cells, B-cell-depleted T cells, or PBMCs supplied cDNA or gDNA.

In the original analysis: How many nucleated cells were present was estimated from reference gene primer amplification. The table came from immunoSEQ multiplex PCR; TCRdb's copy has only in-frame clones and leaves some out. V and J calls and clone size are those listed in that table; D and trimming were worked out from the DNA. The data hold around 380,000 clones, with more than 70% observed a single time. All enrollees were about 18 to 89 years old and from 24 US areas. This CDR3 comprises 14 residues. V was shortened by 6 bases and J by 2 bases, with 8 bases between the two germline ends. CDR1 is MNHEY, CDR2 SMNVEV, per germline (reference sequence).

The chain combines TRBV27 with TRBJ2-6; tentatively, D is TRBD1 (6 bases). The clonotype comes from a man aged 30 to 45 who had recovered from COVID-19. The specimen sequenced was PBMCs or T cells enriched from blood (not recorded which). The CDR3 protein is CASRGAPGANVLTF. Here the CDR3 DNA reads TGTGCCAGCAGGGGGGCGCCTGGGGCCAACGTCCTGACTTTC.